These 15 T cell receptor beta chains originate from one sample sequenced in a study of Graves' ophthalmopathy and Graves' hyperthyroidism. Investigators amplified TCR beta CDR3 regions from RNA transcripts. Second-round multiplex PCR came after first-round RT-PCR with HTBI primers. TCRdb reanalysed the multiplex PCR reads using MiXCR and keeps one entry per CDR3 protein. The table records roughly 500,000 distinct CDR3 sequences, 13% to 15% of them present only once. The sequenced sample consisted of blood. Receptors were obtained from a woman aged 30 to 39 with Graves' ophthalmopathy.

This clonotype was picked up many times. V is TRBV28 and J is TRBJ1-5; D remains unclear. Looked up from germline, CDR1 is MDHEN and CDR2 is SYDVKM. Trimming pared 7 bases from V and 1 base from J, leaving 17 bases between. The CDR3 length is 16 residues. The CDR3 region has the DNA TGTGCCAGCACTGGTCTTCCCGTCCGAAGCAATCAGCCCCAGCATTTT. Protein: CASTGLPVRSNQPQHF.

This clonotype was detected ten times or more. This chain links TRBV10-3 with TRBJ1-1, with D hard to call. From germline, CDR1 is ENHRY and CDR2 SYGVKD. CDR3 length: 11 residues. Trimming removed 4 bases from V and 8 bases from J, with 8 bases in between. The CDR3 here is CAISGSAEAFF. The CDR3 DNA is TGTGCCATCAGTGGTTCCGCGGAAGCTTTCTTT.

This chain uses TRBV7-9 with TRBJ2-7; D is possibly TRBD2 (7 bases). Trimming pared 5 bases from V and 6 bases from J, leaving 14 bases between. The CDR3 totals 13 residues. Germline CDR1 SEHNR, CDR2 FQNEAQ (reference sequence). Here the CDR3 reads CASSPPGGLEQYF. The CDR3 region has the DNA TGTGCCAGCAGCCCGCCGGGGGGCCTCGAGCAGTACTTC.

The chain carries TRBV30 and TRBJ2-7; perhaps TRBD2 as D (7 bases). V lost 8 bases to trimming and J lost 0 bases, with 17 bases between them. The CDR3 sequence is 14 residues long. The germline CDR1 and CDR2 sequences are GTSNPN and SVGIG (reference sequence). CDR3 nucleotides: TGTGCCAGAGGGGGGGGCGCGGGCTCCTACGAGCAGTACTTC. This sequence encodes CARGGGAGSYEQYF. The full variable domain, with the rest looked up from reference TRBV30 and TRBJ2-7, is SQTIHQWPATLVQPVGSPLSLECTVEGTSNPNLYWYRQAAGRGLQLLFYSVGIGQISSEVPQNLSASRPQDRQFILSSKKLLLSDSGFYLCARGGGAGSYEQYFGPGTRLTVT.

This clonotype has a count of ten or more. V and J are TRBV20-1 and TRBJ2-7; D is possibly TRBD1 (6 bases). V shed 7 bases and J shed 4 bases, with 20 bases lying between them. The CDR3 has 14 amino acids. Germline CDR1 is DFQATT and CDR2 is SNEGSKA (reference sequence). This CDR3 is CSVTPGHNGYEQYF. For the CDR3, the DNA is TGCAGTGTAACACCGGGACACAACGGGTACGAGCAGTACTTC.

This clonotype was recorded at least ten times. The J gene is TRBJ2-5, the V gene TRBV6-2 or TRBV6-3; the D is unclear. Per germline, CDR1 MNHEY and CDR2 SVGEGT. The length of the CDR3 is 13 residues. V dropped 8 bases and J dropped 2 bases, with 12 bases sitting between them. This chain's CDR3 is CASRTSTQETQYF. The CDR3 nucleotides are TGTGCCAGCCGAACCAGCACTCAAGAGACCCAGTACTTC.

This clonotype was observed at least ten times. The chain couples TRBV7-9 to TRBJ1-6, with D maybe TRBD1 (6 bases). V shed 10 bases and J shed 9 bases, with 13 bases lying between them. The CDR3 is 12 residues long. Germline V gives CDR1 SEHNR, CDR2 FQNEAQ (reference sequence). The CDR3 loop is CATEGGPSPLHF. CDR3 coding DNA: TGTGCCACCGAAGGGGGACCTTCACCCCTCCACTTT.

This clonotype was picked up many times. This rearrangement joins TRBV10-3 to TRBJ1-1; D gene uncertain. Germline loops: CDR1 ENHRY, CDR2 SYGVKD. The germline V and J ends were trimmed by 3 bases and 7 bases, with 12 bases remaining between them. CDR3 size: 13 residues. The CDR3 DNA sequence: TGTGCCATCAGTGAAACGGGAACAGATGAAGCTTTCTTT. Amino acids: CAISETGTDEAFF.

Points on this clonotype: Given the absence of the conserved phenylalanine or tryptophan at the CDR3 end, a read error is likely. The chain employs TRBV6-2 or TRBV6-3 and TRBJ1-2, with no clear D. This CDR3 is 15 amino acids long. Trimming took off 3 bases at V and 3 bases at J, with 14 bases between the two ends. The V gene's germline CDR1 is MNHEY and CDR2 SVGEGT. The CDR3 DNA reads TGTGCCAGCAGTTATGTCCCTGCCTCGGACTATGGCTACACCGTC. It translates to CASSYVPASDYGYTV.

To note about this clonotype: A read error may explain this, as a much larger clone is one base away. The V call is TRBV12-3 or TRBV12-4, the J call TRBJ1-2; TRBD1 might be the D (6 bases). CDR3 length: 14 residues. In nucleotides, the CDR3 is TGTGTCAGCAGTTTCCCGGACAGCCCATATGGCTACACCTTC. Encoded protein: CVSSFPDSPYGYTF.

This clonotype was seen many times. V usage is TRBV24-1 and J usage is TRBJ1-2; D possibly corresponds to TRBD1 (5 bases). The germline V gene has CDR1 KGHDR and CDR2 SFDVKD. There are 14 residues in the CDR3. V was clipped by 2 bases and J by 8 bases, with 14 bases between them. DNA for the CDR3: TGTGCCACCAGTGATTACCCCCGTGGGACCGGCTACACCTTC. Its translation is CATSDYPRGTGYTF.

This clonotype was counted many times. This chain uses TRBV27 with TRBJ1-6; 8 bases align to TRBD1. The germline gives CDR1 MNHEY, CDR2 SMNVEV (reference sequence). This CDR3 contains 15 residues. Trimming removed 6 bases from V and 7 bases from J; junction bases left unmatched: 8. The CDR3 sequence is CASRSGTGQNSPLHF. The CDR3 DNA reads as TGTGCCAGCAGATCGGGGACAGGCCAAAATTCACCCCTCCACTTT.

Ten or more counts support this clonotype. The chain is built from TRBV6-1 and TRBJ2-7; D possibly corresponds to TRBD2 (6 bases). The germline CDR1 and CDR2 sequences are MNHNS and SASEGT. The CDR3 extends over 15 amino acids. With 1 base removed from V and 5 bases from J, the gap between germline ends came to 15 bases. The CDR3 here is CASSEGGGLLDEQYF. In DNA, the CDR3 is TGTGCCAGCAGTGAAGGAGGAGGGTTATTGGACGAGCAGTACTTC.

This clonotype was seen ten or more times. The V gene is TRBV20-1, the J gene TRBJ1-5, with TRBD1 matching 9 bases. CDR3 length equals 13 residues. Losses at the gene ends were 1 base for V and 5 bases for J; bases not matched to a gene: 0. The germline V gene has CDR1 DFQATT and CDR2 SNEGSKA (reference sequence). The CDR3 loop is CSARGTGDQPQHF. In DNA, the CDR3 is TGCAGTGCTAGAGGGACAGGGGATCAGCCCCAGCATTTT.

This clonotype was picked up many times. The chain employs TRBV11-1 and TRBJ2-7; D possibly corresponds to TRBD1 (5 bases). CDR1 is SGHAT, CDR2 FQDESV, per germline (reference sequence). V dropped 6 bases and J dropped 2 bases, with 23 bases sitting between them. The CDR3 sequence is 17 residues long. CDR3 residues: CASRPRITEDIAYEQYF. The CDR3 DNA reads as TGTGCCAGCAGACCCCGAATAACCGAGGACATTGCCTACGAGCAGTACTTC.